The 14 T cell receptor beta chains given below trace back to one sample, sequenced in a study of T cell repertoires in cytomegalovirus infection. Their specific antigens are unknown. TCRdb itself ran the reads through MiXCR, one entry per CDR3 protein. Of around 900,000 distinct CDR3 sequences in the sample, 31% are singletons; the top ten hold roughly 12%. The sequences come from cultured CD8+ T cells from PBMCs, collected from culture after CMV antigen stimulation. The receptors originated from a human donor in good health (CMV status not recorded). Some clones in this sample may be carry-over from other donors' samples.

The gene calls are TRBV20-1 and TRBJ2-1, with D perhaps TRBD2 (5 bases). The V and J ends lost 0 bases and 2 bases respectively, with 11 bases between them. CDR1 and CDR2 (germline): DFQATT, SNEGSKA (reference sequence). The CDR3 runs 15 residues. The DNA for the CDR3 is TGCAGTGCTAGAGATGCAGAGGGAGCCTACAATGAGCAGTTCTTC. Its translation: CSARDAEGAYNEQFF.

Comments on this clonotype: A read error may be the cause here, since a much bigger clone is one base away. This sequence joins TRBV7-6 and TRBJ2-2; D unresolved. Between the trimmed V and J ends, which lost 3 bases and 4 bases, there was a span of 12 bases. The CDR3 is 15 residues long. CDR1 is SGHVS, CDR2 FNYEAQ, per germline. CDR3 in DNA: TGTGCCAGCAGCTTTCCCAGCAGCCCCACCGGGGAGCTGTTTTTT. Protein sequence: CASSFPSSPTGELFF.

There are many counts of this clonotype. The V call is TRBV7-2, the J call TRBJ2-7, with D hard to call. The CDR3 loop spans 13 amino acids. Germline CDR1 is SGHTA and CDR2 is FQGNSA. V was trimmed by 2 bases and J by 3 bases, leaving 8 bases between them. The CDR3 protein is CASSLNPDYEQYF. The CDR3 region has the DNA TGTGCCAGCAGCTTAAATCCAGACTACGAGCAGTACTTC.

V and J are TRBV7-9 and TRBJ2-7; 9 nucleotides line up with TRBD1. There are 14 residues in the CDR3. J was trimmed by 4 bases and V by 5 bases; bases with no gene match: 6. Germline assignment: CDR1 SEHNR and CDR2 FQNEAQ (reference sequence). The CDR3 region is CASSLRDREYEQYF. The CDR3 DNA follows: TGTGCCAGCAGCCTCCGGGACAGGGAGTACGAGCAGTACTTC. Looking up the rest from reference TRBV7-9 and TRBJ2-7 gives the full variable domain: DTGVSQNPRHKITKRGQNVTFRCDPISEHNRLYWYRQTLGQGPEFLTYFQNEAQLEKSRLLSDRFSAERPKGSFSTLEIQRTEQGDSAMYLCASSLRDREYEQYFGPGTRLTVT.

V is TRBV27 and J is TRBJ2-3, with TRBD2 matching 8 bases. V lost 6 bases, J lost 7 bases, and 9 bases stayed unmatched. CDR3 length equals 14 residues. Germline lookup yields CDR1 MNHEY and CDR2 SMNVEV (reference sequence). The CDR3 nucleotides read TGTGCCAGCAGCCTCGGACTAGCATACAATACGCAGTATTTT. It codes for CASSLGLAYNTQYF.

The rearrangement joins TRBV27 to TRBJ2-1; TRBD2 agrees at 13 bases. The CDR3 contains 17 residues. Germline V gives CDR1 MNHEY, CDR2 SMNVEV (reference sequence). Trimming took 0 bases from V and 4 from J; bases not matched to a gene: 3. The CDR3 here is CASSLSTSGRWYNEQFF. The CDR3 region has the DNA TGTGCCAGCAGTTTATCGACTAGCGGGAGGTGGTACAATGAGCAGTTCTTC.

This clonotype was found a few times. The chain joins TRBV29-1 to TRBJ2-5, with D uncertain. The ends were cut back, 5 bases at V and 1 base at J, with 2 bases in the middle. The CDR3 has 10 residues. CDR1 is SQVTM, CDR2 ANQGSEA, per germline. The CDR3 loop is CSVPQETQYF. The CDR3 coding sequence is TGCAGCGTTCCCCAAGAGACCCAGTACTTC.

This chain joins TRBV12-3 or TRBV12-4 and TRBJ2-2, with D uncertain. V was trimmed by 2 bases and J by 5 bases, leaving 9 bases between them. This CDR3 has 14 amino acids. The CDR3 nucleotides are TGTGCCAGCAGTTTATGGCGACGGACCGGGGAGCTGTTTTTT. Its translation is CASSLWRRTGELFF.

The genes are TRBV9 and TRBJ1-2; D is possibly TRBD1 (5 bases). CDR1 and CDR2 (germline): SGDLS, YYNGEE. This CDR3 contains 15 residues. The germline V and J ends were trimmed by 3 bases and 0 bases, with 12 bases remaining between them. Here the CDR3 DNA reads TGTGCCAGCAGCGGTTTTAGGGACTCTAACTATGGCTACACCTTC. Protein: CASSGFRDSNYGYTF.

This chain connects TRBV4-1 to TRBJ1-5; D not resolved. Trimming shortened V by 1 base and J by 4 bases, and 11 bases separated the two germline ends. Per the germline V gene, CDR1 is MGHRA and CDR2 is YSYEKL. The CDR3 has 15 residues. In nucleotides, the CDR3 is TGCGCCAGCAGCCAAGGGGGAGGGCAAAATCAGCCCCAGCATTTT. Translation: CASSQGGGQNQPQHF.

This clonotype was counted a few times. The rearrangement links TRBV28 to TRBJ1-2, with D possibly being TRBD1 (6 bases). CDR3 length: 14 residues. Germline V gene lookup returns CDR1 MDHEN and CDR2 SYDVKM. Trimming took off 4 bases at V and 5 bases at J, with 14 bases between the two ends. CDR3 protein: CASSSRTDAYGYTF. Here the CDR3 DNA reads TGTGCCAGCAGTTCCCGGACAGACGCTTATGGCTACACCTTC.

V and J are TRBV20-1 and TRBJ2-2; D assignment may be TRBD1 or TRBD2 (5 bases each). Trimming removed 5 bases from V and 1 base from J, with 17 bases in between. Per germline, CDR1 DFQATT and CDR2 SNEGSKA (reference sequence). The CDR3 length is 16 residues. DNA of the CDR3: TGCAGTGCTCCTCATCCCGGGACGGGGAACACCGGGGAGCTGTTTTTT. Translated, it gives CSAPHPGTGNTGELFF.

The chain joins TRBV6-5 to TRBJ2-1; no reliable D call. CDR1 and CDR2 from the germline V gene are MNHEY and SVGAGI. Trimming took 5 bases from V and 5 from J, leaving 7 bases between them. CDR3 size: 12 residues. The CDR3 DNA reads TGTGCCAGCAGTAAGCAAAACAATGAGCAGTTCTTC. Its protein is CASSKQNNEQFF.

The chain has TRBV7-9 and TRBJ2-1, with D perhaps being TRBD1 or TRBD2 (6 bases each). This CDR3 spans 20 amino acids. The V end lost 3 bases, the J end lost 0 bases, and 24 bases lay between the germline ends. Germline CDR1 reads SEHNR; CDR2 reads FQNEAQ (reference sequence). CDR3 nucleotide sequence: TGTGCCAGCAGCTTTTTCGGGGGCCATGATAGCCGGGACTCCTACAATGAGCAGTTCTTC. Protein product: CASSFFGGHDSRDSYNEQFF.